This T cell receptor beta chain was documented in a study of response to subunit inactivated influenza vaccine. Each CDR3 protein gets one entry after TCRdb re-called the RT-PCR reads with MiXCR. Of roughly 760,000 distinct CDR3 sequences listed, 21% are singletons. Study results and caveats: Every seasonal influenza vaccination brings in few new T cells, the authors suggested.

As concerns this clonotype: Its antigen is currently unknown.

The sample in question was PBMCs from blood, obtained more than 4 days after vaccination. This clonotype was obtained from a man between 45 and 60 years old who received an inactivated influenza vaccine.

CDR3 sequence: CASSQAERAGTGELFF. In nucleotides, the CDR3 is TGTGCCAGCAGCCAAGCGGAACGGGCGGGGACCGGGGAGCTGTTTTTT. The V and J genes are TRBV4-2 and TRBJ2-2, with TRBD2 as a possible D gene (6 bases). This CDR3 is 16 amino acids long. Trimming stripped 1 base from V and 5 bases from J, with 14 bases between. Germline lookup yields CDR1 LGHNA and CDR2 YNFKEQ.